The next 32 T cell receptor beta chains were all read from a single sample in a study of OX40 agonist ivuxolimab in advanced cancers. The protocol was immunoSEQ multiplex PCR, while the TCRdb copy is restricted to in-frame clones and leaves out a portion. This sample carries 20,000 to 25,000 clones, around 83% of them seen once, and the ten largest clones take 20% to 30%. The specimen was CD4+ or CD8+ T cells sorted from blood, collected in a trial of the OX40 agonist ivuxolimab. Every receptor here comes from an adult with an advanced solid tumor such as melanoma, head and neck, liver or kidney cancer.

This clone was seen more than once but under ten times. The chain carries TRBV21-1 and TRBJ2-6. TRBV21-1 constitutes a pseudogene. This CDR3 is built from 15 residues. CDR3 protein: CASSKVRSGANVLTF. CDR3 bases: TGTGCCAGCAGCAAAGTACGCTCTGGGGCCAACGTCCTGACTTTC.

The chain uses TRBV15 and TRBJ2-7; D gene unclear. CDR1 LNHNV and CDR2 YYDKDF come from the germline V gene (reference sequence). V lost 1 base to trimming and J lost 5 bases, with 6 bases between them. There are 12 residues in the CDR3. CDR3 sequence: CATSRGVNEQYF. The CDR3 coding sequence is TGTGCCACCAGCAGAGGGGTTAACGAGCAGTACTTC.

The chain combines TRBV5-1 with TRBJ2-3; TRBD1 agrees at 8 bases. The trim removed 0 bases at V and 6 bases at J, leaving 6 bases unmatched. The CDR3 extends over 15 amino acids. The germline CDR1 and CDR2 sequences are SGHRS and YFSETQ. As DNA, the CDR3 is TGCGCCAGCAGCTTGGCCCCCGACAGGGGTGATACGCAGTATTTT. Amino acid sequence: CASSLAPDRGDTQYF. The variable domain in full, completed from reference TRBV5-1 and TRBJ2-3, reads KAGVTQTPRYLIKTRGQQVTLSCSPISGHRSVSWYQQTPGQGLQFLFEYFSETQRNKGNFPGRFSGRQFSNSRSEMNVSTLELGDSALYLCASSLAPDRGDTQYFGPGTRLTVL.

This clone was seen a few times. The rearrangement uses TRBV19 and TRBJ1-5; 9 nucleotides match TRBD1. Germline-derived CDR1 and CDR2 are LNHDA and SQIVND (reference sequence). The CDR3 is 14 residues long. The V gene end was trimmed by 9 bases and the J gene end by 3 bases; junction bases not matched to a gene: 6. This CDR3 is CASQYRGHNQPQHF. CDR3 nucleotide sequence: TGTGCCAGCCAATACAGGGGGCACAATCAGCCCCAGCATTTT.

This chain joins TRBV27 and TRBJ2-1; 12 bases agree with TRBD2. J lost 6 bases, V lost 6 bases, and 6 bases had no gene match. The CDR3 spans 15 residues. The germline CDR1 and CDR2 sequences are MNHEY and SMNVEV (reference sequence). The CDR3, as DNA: TGTGCCAGCAGCTCCGGGACTAGCGGGCGCAATGAGCAGTTCTTC. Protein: CASSSGTSGRNEQFF.

The CDR3: CASSLKEATGGPTDTQYF. The CDR3, as DNA: TGTGCCAGCAGCCTTAAGGAAGCGACAGGGGGCCCGACAGATACGCAGTATTTT. The chain uses TRBV13 and TRBJ2-3, with 10 bases fitting TRBD1. The CDR3 covers 18 residues. Losses at the gene ends were 5 bases for V and 3 bases for J; bases not matched to a gene: 14. The germline CDR1 and CDR2 sequences are PRHDT and FYEKMQ (reference sequence).

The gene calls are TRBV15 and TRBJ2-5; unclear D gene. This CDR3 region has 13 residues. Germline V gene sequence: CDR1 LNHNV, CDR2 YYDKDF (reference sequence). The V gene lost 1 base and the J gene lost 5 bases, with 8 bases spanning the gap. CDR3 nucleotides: TGTGCCACCAGCAGAGGAGTTGCGGAGACCCAGTACTTC. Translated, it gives CATSRGVAETQYF.

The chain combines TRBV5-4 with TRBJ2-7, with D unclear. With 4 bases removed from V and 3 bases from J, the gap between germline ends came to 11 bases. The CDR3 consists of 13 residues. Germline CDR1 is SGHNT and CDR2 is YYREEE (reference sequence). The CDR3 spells CASSPAAVYEQYF. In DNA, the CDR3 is TGTGCCAGCAGCCCGGCGGCAGTCTACGAGCAGTACTTC.

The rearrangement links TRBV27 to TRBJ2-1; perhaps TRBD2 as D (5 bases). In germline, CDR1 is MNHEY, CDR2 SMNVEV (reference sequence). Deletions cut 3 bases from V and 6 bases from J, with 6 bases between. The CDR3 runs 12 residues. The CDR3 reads CASSFSGNEQFF. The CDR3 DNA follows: TGTGCCAGCAGTTTCAGCGGCAATGAGCAGTTCTTC.

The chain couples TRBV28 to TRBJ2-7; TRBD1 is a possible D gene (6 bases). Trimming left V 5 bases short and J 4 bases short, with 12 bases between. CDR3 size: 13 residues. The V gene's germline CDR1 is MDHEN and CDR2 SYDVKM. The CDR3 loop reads CASSINREYEQYF. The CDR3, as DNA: TGTGCCAGCAGTATAAACAGGGAATACGAGCAGTACTTC.

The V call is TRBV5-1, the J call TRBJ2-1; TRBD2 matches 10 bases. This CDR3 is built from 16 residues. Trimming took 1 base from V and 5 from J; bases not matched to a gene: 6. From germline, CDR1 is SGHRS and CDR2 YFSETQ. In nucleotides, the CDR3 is TGCGCCAGCAGCTTGACCGGGACTAGCGCGCACAATGAGCAGTTCTTC. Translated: CASSLTGTSAHNEQFF.

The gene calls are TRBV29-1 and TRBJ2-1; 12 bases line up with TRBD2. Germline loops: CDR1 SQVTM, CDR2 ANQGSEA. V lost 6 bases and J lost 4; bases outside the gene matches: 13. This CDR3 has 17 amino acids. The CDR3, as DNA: TGCAGCGTGACAGGGGTGGGACTAGCGGGCGTTTACAATGAGCAGTTCTTC. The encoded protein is CSVTGVGLAGVYNEQFF.

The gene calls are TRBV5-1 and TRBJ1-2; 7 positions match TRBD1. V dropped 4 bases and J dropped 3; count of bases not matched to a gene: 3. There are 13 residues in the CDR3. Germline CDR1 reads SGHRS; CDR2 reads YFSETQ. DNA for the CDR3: TGCGCCAGCAGCGAGGGACAGTACTATGGCTACACCTTC. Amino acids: CASSEGQYYGYTF.

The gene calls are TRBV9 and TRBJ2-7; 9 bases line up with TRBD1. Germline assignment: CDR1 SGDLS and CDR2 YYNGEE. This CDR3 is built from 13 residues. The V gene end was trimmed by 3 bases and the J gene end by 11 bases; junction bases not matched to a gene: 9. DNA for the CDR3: TGTGCCAGCAGCGCCTCTCCGGGACAGGGCAAGTACTTC. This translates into CASSASPGQGKYF. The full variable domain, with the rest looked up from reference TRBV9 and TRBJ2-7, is DSGVTQTPKHLITATGQRVTLRCSPRSGDLSVYWYQQSLDQGLQFLIQYYNGEERAKGNILERFSAQQFPDLHSELNLSSLELGDSALYFCASSASPGQGKYFGPGTRLTVT.

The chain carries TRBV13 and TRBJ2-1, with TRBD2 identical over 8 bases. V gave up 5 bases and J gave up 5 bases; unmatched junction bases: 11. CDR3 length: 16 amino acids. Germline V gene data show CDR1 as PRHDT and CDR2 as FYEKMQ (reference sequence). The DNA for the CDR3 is TGTGCCAGCAGCGATACCCAGCGGGAGCTGGACAATGAGCAGTTCTTC. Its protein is CASSDTQRELDNEQFF.

CDR3 sequence reads: CASSEAHWGNTEAFF. CDR3 DNA sequence: TGTGCCAGCAGTGAAGCGCACTGGGGGAACACTGAAGCTTTCTTT. The genes are TRBV6-1 and TRBJ1-1; D ambiguous. Trimming shortened V by 0 bases and J by 1 base, and 9 bases separated the two germline ends. The germline gives CDR1 MNHNS, CDR2 SASEGT. This CDR3 has 15 residues.

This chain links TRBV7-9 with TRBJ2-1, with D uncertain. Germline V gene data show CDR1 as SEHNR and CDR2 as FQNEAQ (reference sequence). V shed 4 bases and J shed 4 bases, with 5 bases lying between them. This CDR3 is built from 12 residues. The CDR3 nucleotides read TGTGCCAGCAGCTCACGTTACAATGAGCAGTTCTTC. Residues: CASSSRYNEQFF. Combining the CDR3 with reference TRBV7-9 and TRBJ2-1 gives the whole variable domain DTGVSQNPRHKITKRGQNVTFRCDPISEHNRLYWYRQTLGQGPEFLTYFQNEAQLEKSRLLSDRFSAERPKGSFSTLEIQRTEQGDSAMYLCASSSRYNEQFFGPGTRLTVL.

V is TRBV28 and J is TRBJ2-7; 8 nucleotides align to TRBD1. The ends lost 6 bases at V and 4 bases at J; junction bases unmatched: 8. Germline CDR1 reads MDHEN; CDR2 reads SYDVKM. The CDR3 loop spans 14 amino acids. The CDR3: CASSIGQGWYEQYF. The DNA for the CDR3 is TGTGCCAGCAGCATTGGACAGGGTTGGTACGAGCAGTACTTC.

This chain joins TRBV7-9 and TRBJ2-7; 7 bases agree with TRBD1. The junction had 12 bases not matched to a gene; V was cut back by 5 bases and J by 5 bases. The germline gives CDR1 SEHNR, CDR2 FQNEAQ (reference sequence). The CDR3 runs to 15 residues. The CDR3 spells CASSPPTGIENEQYF. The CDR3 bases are TGTGCCAGCAGCCCCCCGACAGGGATTGAAAACGAGCAGTACTTC.

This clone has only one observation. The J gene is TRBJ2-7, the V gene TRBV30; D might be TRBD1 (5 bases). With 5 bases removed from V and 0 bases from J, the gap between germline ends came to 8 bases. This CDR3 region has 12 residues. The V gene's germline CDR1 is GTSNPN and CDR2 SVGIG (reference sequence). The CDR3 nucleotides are TGTGCCTGGGCTGACAGCTCCTACGAGCAGTACTTC. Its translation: CAWADSSYEQYF.

Here the CDR3 reads CASRETGAYEQYF. CDR3 bases: TGCGCCAGCAGGGAGACAGGGGCCTACGAGCAGTACTTC. The V call is TRBV5-1, the J call TRBJ2-7, with TRBD1 identical over 8 bases. V gave up 5 bases and J gave up 2 bases; unmatched junction bases: 3. This CDR3 is 13 amino acids long. The germline CDR1 and CDR2 sequences are SGHRS and YFSETQ.

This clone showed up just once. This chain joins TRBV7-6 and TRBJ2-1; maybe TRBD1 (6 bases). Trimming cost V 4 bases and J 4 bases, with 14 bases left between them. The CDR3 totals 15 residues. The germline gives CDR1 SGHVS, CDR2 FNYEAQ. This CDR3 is CASSYGRGQYNEQFF. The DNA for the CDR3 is TGTGCCAGCAGCTACGGACGGGGACAATACAATGAGCAGTTCTTC.

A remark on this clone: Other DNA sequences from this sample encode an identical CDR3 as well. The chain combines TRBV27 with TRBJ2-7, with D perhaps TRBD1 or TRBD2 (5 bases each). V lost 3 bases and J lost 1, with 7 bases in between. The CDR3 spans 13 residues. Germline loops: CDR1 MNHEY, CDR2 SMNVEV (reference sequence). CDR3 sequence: CASSFWGSYEQYF. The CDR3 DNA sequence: TGTGCCAGCAGTTTTTGGGGGTCCTACGAGCAGTACTTC.

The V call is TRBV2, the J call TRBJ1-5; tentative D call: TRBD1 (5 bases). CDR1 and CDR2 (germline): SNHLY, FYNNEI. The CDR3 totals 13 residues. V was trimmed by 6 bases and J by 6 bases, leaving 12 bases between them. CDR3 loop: CASSPRDPQPQHF. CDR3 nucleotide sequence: TGTGCCAGCAGCCCTAGGGACCCTCAGCCCCAGCATTTT.

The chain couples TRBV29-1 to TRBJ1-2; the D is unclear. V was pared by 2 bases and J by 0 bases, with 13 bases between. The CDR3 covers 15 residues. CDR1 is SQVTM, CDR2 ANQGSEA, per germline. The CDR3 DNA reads TGCAGCGTTGAATGGGGAGACAAAGCTAACTATGGCTACACCTTC. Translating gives CSVEWGDKANYGYTF.

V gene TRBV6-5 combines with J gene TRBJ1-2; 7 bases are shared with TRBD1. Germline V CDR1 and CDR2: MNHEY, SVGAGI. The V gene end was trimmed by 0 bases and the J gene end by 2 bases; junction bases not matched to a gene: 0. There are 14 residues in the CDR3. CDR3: CASSYSTGNYGYTF. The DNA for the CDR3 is TGTGCCAGCAGTTACTCGACAGGGAACTATGGCTACACCTTC.

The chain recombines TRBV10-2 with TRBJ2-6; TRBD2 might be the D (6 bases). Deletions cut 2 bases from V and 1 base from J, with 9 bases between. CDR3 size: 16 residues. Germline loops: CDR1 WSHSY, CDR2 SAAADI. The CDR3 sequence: CASSEAGRSGANVLTF. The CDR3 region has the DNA TGCGCCAGCAGTGAGGCAGGGAGGTCTGGGGCCAACGTCCTGACTTTC.

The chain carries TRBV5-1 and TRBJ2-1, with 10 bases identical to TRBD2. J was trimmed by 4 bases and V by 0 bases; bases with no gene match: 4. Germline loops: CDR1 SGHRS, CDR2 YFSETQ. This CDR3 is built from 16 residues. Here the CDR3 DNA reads TGCGCCAGCAGCTTGGGGCTAGCGGGAGCATACAATGAGCAGTTCTTC. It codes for CASSLGLAGAYNEQFF.

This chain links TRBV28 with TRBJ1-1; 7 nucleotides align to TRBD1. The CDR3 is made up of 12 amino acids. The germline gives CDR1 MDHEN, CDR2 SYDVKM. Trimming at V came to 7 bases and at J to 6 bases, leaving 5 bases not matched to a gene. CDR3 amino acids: CASTDRVPEAFF. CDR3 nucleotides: TGTGCCAGCACCGACAGGGTGCCTGAAGCTTTCTTT.

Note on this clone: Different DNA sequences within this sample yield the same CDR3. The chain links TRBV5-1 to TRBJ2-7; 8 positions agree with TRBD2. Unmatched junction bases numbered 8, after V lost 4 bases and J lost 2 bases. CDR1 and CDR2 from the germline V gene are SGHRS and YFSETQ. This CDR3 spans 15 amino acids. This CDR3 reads CASSLFAGGTYEQYF. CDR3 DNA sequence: TGCGCCAGCAGCCTGTTTGCGGGAGGAACCTACGAGCAGTACTTC.

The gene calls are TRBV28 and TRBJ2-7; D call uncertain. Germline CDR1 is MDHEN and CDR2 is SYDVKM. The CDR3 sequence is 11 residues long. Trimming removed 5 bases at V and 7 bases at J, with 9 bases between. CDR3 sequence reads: CASSPHTEQYF. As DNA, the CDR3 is TGTGCCAGCAGTCCCCATACTGAGCAGTACTTC.

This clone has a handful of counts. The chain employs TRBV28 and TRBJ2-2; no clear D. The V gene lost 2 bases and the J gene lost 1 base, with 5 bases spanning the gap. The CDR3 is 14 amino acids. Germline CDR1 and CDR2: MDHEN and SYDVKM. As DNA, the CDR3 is TGTGCCAGCAGTTTACGGCAGAACACCGGGGAGCTGTTTTTT. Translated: CASSLRQNTGELFF.